Listed below are T cell receptor beta chains from one sample, sequenced in a study of T cell repertoires in cytomegalovirus infection. These receptors' targets are unknown. TCRdb redid the calling of the reads with MiXCR, one entry per CDR3 protein. The sample has hundreds of thousands of distinct CDR3 sequences, 30% to 40% seen once; the top ten hold about a sixth. The specimen was cultured PBMCs, collected from culture after CMV antigen stimulation. The receptors shown here come from a human donor in good health (CMV status not recorded). Some clones in this sample may be carry-over from other donors' samples. Both conserved end residues are part of each CDR3.

13 | TRBV7-4 | CASSLGGTQPQHF
14 | TRBV10-3 | CAISERADTDTQYF
16 | TRBV4-3 | CASSQVLGQGEYKQYF
17 | TRBV6-2/TRBV6-3 | CASSYSNLPHGPYGYTF
15 | TRBV27 | CASSLLPGQDYEQYF
17 | TRBV7-3 | CASSLIASGIRNNEQFF
13 | TRBV6-2/TRBV6-3 | CASKGSGSYEQYF
15 | TRBV7-9 | CASSHLGSSYNEQFF
15 | TRBV4-3 | CASSQDRAAHQPQHF
20 | TRBV4-3 | CASSSTAGRLAGGLLHTQYF
19 | TRBV4-1 | CASSQVLGTGSSYNSPLHF
15 | TRBV6-5 | CASSYLFGDQEAQYF
16 | TRBV19 | CASSSWTGGVNQPQHF
15 | TRBV7-4 | CASSLVGAGSATQYF
14 | TRBV7-9 | CASTRDYNTDTQYF
16 | TRBV6-2/TRBV6-3 | CASSPNRGVMNTEAFF